This TCR beta chain was sequenced in a study of blood T cell repertoires in COVID-19. TCRdb's copy holds only in-frame clones and misses some; the assay was immunoSEQ multiplex PCR. The table includes about 150,000 clones, roughly 79% detected once. The CDR3 is 15 residues long. V lost 2 bases and J 6 bases, leaving 15 bases between the germline ends. CDR1 WSHSY and CDR2 SAAADI come from the germline V gene. The material sequenced was peripheral blood. The TCR was taken from a human donor with acute or convalescent COVID-19. The donor label of this sample is uncertain. The chain recombines TRBV10-2 with TRBJ2-3; tentative D call: TRBD2 (5 bases). The CDR3 DNA reads TGCGCCAGCAGTGAGCCGGGAACTCCCAGGGATACGCAGTATTTT. This encodes CASSEPGTPRDTQYF.